In terms of frequency, the clone carrying this T cell receptor beta chain is medium-sized. Its antigen is not identified. The record originates from a study of cytomegalovirus exposure and HLA in healthy donors. The study's findings and limits: Common viral pathogens seemed, in a later analysis, to connect with several of the most significant clusters. Earlier findings revealed that most TCR beta V segments proved productive either about 90% or about 30% of the time.

The PCR made use of 60 Vbeta and 13 Jbeta primers. Measured with immunoSEQ multiplex PCR; TCRdb has only the in-frame clones, and not every one. The specimen's table records some 50,000 clones. V was cut by 4 bases and J by 3 bases, with 12 bases left in between. This CDR3 region has 15 residues. The germline CDR1 and CDR2 sequences are MGHRA and YSYEKL. Sequencing used PBMCs. The TCR sequence derives from a woman aged 40 to 50 in good health and CMV-seronegative. The chain carries TRBV4-1 and TRBJ2-2; maybe TRBD2 (7 bases). CDR3 nucleotide sequence: TGCGCCAGCAGCCTCTCCGGGGGGCACACCGGGGAGCTGTTTTTT. Encoded protein: CASSLSGGHTGELFF.